A selection of T cell receptor beta chains follows, all from one sample in a study of blood T cell repertoires in COVID-19. Sequenced by immunoSEQ multiplex PCR; TCRdb stores in-frame clones only, minus some. The repertoire has about 80,000 clones, roughly 88% of them found once; the top ten carry under 7.5%. The material sequenced was peripheral blood. The receptors come from a woman older than 75 with acute or convalescent COVID-19. Each CDR3 is given with its conserved first and last residue. Each record gives: J gene, V gene, D gene, clone size, CDR3 length, CDR3 DNA, CDR3 protein. A D gene is named only where the DNA matches it firmly. Rows give clone size only sometimes, using once, few, many, or a class for an expanded clone.

j_call: TRBJ1-1
v_call: TRBV5-5
d_call: -
clone_size: -
cdr3_length: 15
cdr3_nt: TGTGCCAGCAGCTTGGGACAGCTCATGAACACTGAAGCTTTCTTT
cdr3_aa: CASSLGQLMNTEAFF

j_call: TRBJ2-7
v_call: TRBV6-1
d_call: TRBD2
clone_size: -
cdr3_length: 15
cdr3_nt: TGTGCCAGCATTGAATGGACTAGCGGGGTCTACGAGCAGTACTTC
cdr3_aa: CASIEWTSGVYEQYF

j_call: TRBJ1-2
v_call: TRBV19
d_call: -
clone_size: -
cdr3_length: 14
cdr3_nt: TGTGCCAGTAGTAAACAGGGCCCAGGCTATGGCTACACCTTC
cdr3_aa: CASSKQGPGYGYTF

j_call: TRBJ2-7
v_call: TRBV19
d_call: -
clone_size: -
cdr3_length: 13
cdr3_nt: TGTGCCAGTAGTATCCCCGGGTCCTACGAGCAGTACTTC
cdr3_aa: CASSIPGSYEQYF

j_call: TRBJ2-7
v_call: TRBV7-8
d_call: TRBD1
clone_size: -
cdr3_length: 15
cdr3_nt: TGTGCCAGCAGCTTCGGGACAGCGATCTCCTACGAGCAGTACTTC
cdr3_aa: CASSFGTAISYEQYF

j_call: TRBJ2-5
v_call: TRBV14
d_call: TRBD1
clone_size: -
cdr3_length: 16
cdr3_nt: TGTGCCAGCAGCCAAGGAAAGGGACAGGGGAAAGAGACCCAGTACTTC
cdr3_aa: CASSQGKGQGKETQYF

j_call: TRBJ2-1
v_call: TRBV12-3/TRBV12-4
d_call: -
clone_size: -
cdr3_length: 13
cdr3_nt: TGTGCCAGCGGGCTAGCCCCCTCGCCTGAGCAGTTCTTC
cdr3_aa: CASGLAPSPEQFF

j_call: TRBJ1-3
v_call: TRBV13
d_call: -
clone_size: -
cdr3_length: 15
cdr3_nt: TGTGCCAGCAGCTTGAACGTGTTCGGGGGAAACACCATATATTTT
cdr3_aa: CASSLNVFGGNTIYF

j_call: TRBJ2-7
v_call: TRBV4-2
d_call: -
clone_size: -
cdr3_length: 14
cdr3_nt: TGTGCCAGCAGCCAAGATCCCGACAGCTACGAGCAGTACTTC
cdr3_aa: CASSQDPDSYEQYF

j_call: TRBJ2-3
v_call: TRBV5-4
d_call: -
clone_size: -
cdr3_length: 13
cdr3_nt: TGTGCCAGCGGTAGCGTCGGCACAGATACGCAGTATTTT
cdr3_aa: CASGSVGTDTQYF

j_call: TRBJ2-7
v_call: TRBV7-8
d_call: -
clone_size: few
cdr3_length: 15
cdr3_nt: TGTGCCAGCAGCTTAGACGGGGGACTCTCCTACGAGCAGTACTTC
cdr3_aa: CASSLDGGLSYEQYF

j_call: TRBJ2-7
v_call: TRBV25-1
d_call: TRBD1
clone_size: -
cdr3_length: 14
cdr3_nt: TGTGCCAGCAGTCCAACAGGGGGCTTAAGGGAGCAGTACTTC
cdr3_aa: CASSPTGGLREQYF

j_call: TRBJ2-1
v_call: TRBV6-5
d_call: TRBD2
clone_size: -
cdr3_length: 15
cdr3_nt: TGTGCCAGCAGTTCTAGCGGGGGGAGATACAATGAGCAGTTCTTC
cdr3_aa: CASSSSGGRYNEQFF

j_call: TRBJ2-7
v_call: TRBV5-6
d_call: TRBD1
clone_size: few
cdr3_length: 13
cdr3_nt: TGTGCCAGCACCCGGGACAGGACCTACGAGCAGTACTTC
cdr3_aa: CASTRDRTYEQYF

j_call: TRBJ1-1
v_call: TRBV6-2/TRBV6-3
d_call: -
clone_size: -
cdr3_length: 13
cdr3_nt: TGTGCCAGCAGTCGCCGGGGGAACACTGAAGCTTTCTTT
cdr3_aa: CASSRRGNTEAFF

j_call: TRBJ2-3
v_call: TRBV15
d_call: -
clone_size: -
cdr3_length: 15
cdr3_nt: TGTGCCACCAGCAGAGCTAGCGAATCCACAGATACGCAGTATTTT
cdr3_aa: CATSRASESTDTQYF

j_call: TRBJ1-2
v_call: TRBV9
d_call: TRBD1
clone_size: -
cdr3_length: 13
cdr3_nt: TGTGCCAGCAGCCCGACAGGGAACTATGGCTACACCTTC
cdr3_aa: CASSPTGNYGYTF

j_call: TRBJ2-7
v_call: TRBV6-5
d_call: TRBD1
clone_size: -
cdr3_length: 13
cdr3_nt: TGTGCCAGCAGTTACGGACAGGGGCTCGAGCAGTACTTC
cdr3_aa: CASSYGQGLEQYF

j_call: TRBJ1-2
v_call: TRBV5-1
d_call: TRBD1
clone_size: -
cdr3_length: 13
cdr3_nt: TGCGCCAGCAGCAAGGGACAGGGGGGAAGCTACACCTTC
cdr3_aa: CASSKGQGGSYTF

j_call: TRBJ2-2
v_call: TRBV10-1
d_call: -
clone_size: -
cdr3_length: 13
cdr3_nt: TGCGCCAGCACCTCGACTAGGCCCGGGGAGCTGTTTTTT
cdr3_aa: CASTSTRPGELFF

j_call: TRBJ2-2
v_call: TRBV29-1
d_call: -
clone_size: -
cdr3_length: 13
cdr3_nt: TGCAGCGTTGCTCAGGGCCTCACCGGGGAGCTGTTTTTT
cdr3_aa: CSVAQGLTGELFF

j_call: TRBJ1-5
v_call: TRBV19
d_call: -
clone_size: -
cdr3_length: 13
cdr3_nt: TGTGCCAGTAGTGTCACAGGGAATCAGCCCCAGCATTTT
cdr3_aa: CASSVTGNQPQHF